This T cell receptor beta chain was found in a study of blood T cell repertoires in COVID-19. Trimming took 4 bases from V and 5 from J, leaving 21 bases between them. This CDR3 spans 16 amino acids. Germline V gene data show CDR1 as SGHRS and CDR2 as YFSETQ. This clone was found a few times. Only in-frame clones appear in the TCRdb table, and some are missing; sequencing was by immunoSEQ multiplex PCR. Of some 310,000 clones listed, over 75% are singletons. The genes are TRBV5-1 and TRBJ1-1; a weak D match, TRBD1 (5 bases). The specimen was peripheral blood. The TCR sequence derives from a man aged 50 to 59 with active or convalescent COVID-19. The DNA of the CDR3 is TGCGCCAGCAGCCCCACCAGCGGGCAGGGCGGAACTGAAGCTTTCTTT. It translates to CASSPTSGQGGTEAFF.